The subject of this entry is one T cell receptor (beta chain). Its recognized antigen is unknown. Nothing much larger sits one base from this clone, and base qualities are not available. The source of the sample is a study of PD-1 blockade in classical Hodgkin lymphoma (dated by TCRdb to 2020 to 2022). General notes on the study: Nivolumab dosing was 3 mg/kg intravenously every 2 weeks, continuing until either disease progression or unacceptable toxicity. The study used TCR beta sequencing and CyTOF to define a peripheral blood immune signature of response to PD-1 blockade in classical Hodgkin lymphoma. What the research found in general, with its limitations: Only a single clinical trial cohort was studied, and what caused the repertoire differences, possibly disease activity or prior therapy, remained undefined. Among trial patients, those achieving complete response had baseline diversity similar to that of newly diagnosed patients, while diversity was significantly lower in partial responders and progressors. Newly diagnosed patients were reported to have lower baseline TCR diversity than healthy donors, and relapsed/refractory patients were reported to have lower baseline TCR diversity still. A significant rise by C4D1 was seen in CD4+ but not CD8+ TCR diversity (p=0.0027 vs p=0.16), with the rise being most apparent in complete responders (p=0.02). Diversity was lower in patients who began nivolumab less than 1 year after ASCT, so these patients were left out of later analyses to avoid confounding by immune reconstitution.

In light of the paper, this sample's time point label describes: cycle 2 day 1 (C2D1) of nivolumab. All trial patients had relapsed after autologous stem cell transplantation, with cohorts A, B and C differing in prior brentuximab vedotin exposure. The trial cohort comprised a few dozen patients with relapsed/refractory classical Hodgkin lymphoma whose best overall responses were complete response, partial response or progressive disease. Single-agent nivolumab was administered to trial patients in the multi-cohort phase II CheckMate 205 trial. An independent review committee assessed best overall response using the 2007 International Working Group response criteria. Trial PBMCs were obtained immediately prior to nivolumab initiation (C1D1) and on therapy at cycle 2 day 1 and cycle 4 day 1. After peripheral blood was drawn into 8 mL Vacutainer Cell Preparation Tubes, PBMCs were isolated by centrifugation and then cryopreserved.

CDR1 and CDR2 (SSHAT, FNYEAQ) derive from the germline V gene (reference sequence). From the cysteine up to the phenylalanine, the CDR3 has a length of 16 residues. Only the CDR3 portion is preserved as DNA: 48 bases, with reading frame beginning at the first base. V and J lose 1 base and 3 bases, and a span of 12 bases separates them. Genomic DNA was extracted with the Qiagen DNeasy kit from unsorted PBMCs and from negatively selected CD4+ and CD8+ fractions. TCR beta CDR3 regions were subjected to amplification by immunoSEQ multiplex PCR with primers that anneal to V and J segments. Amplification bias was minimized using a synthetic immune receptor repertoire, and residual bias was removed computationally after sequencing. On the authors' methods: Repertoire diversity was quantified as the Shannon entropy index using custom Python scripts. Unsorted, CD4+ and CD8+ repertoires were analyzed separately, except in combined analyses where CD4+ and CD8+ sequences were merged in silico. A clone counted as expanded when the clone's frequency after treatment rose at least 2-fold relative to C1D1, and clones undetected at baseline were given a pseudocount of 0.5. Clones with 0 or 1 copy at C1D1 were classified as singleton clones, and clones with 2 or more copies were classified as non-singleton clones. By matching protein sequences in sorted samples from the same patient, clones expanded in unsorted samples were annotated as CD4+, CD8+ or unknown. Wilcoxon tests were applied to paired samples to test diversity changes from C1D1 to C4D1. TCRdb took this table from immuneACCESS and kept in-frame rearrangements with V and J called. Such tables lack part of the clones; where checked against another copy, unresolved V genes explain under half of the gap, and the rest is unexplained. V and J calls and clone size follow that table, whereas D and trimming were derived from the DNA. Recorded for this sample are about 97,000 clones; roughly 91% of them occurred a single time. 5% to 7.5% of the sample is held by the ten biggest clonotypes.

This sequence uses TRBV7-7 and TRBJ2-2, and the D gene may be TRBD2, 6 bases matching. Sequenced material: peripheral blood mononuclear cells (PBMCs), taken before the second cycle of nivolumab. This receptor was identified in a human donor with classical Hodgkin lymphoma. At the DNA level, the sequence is TGTGCCAGCAGCTTAGGACTAGACTTATACACCGGGGAGCTGTTTTTT. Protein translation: CASSLGLDLYTGELFF.